The rows below give T cell receptor beta chains drawn from one sample of a study of cytomegalovirus exposure and HLA in healthy donors. The data were produced by immunoSEQ multiplex PCR, yet TCRdb's version contains in-frame clones alone and is incomplete. The profile shows over 85,000 clones, over 80% of them singletons. Sequences were obtained from PBMCs. Every receptor here comes from a man aged 35 to 55 in good health and CMV-seronegative. The CDR3 runs from the conserved cysteine through the conserved F or W. The D gene is left open where the match is weak. Clone sizes are given selectively: once, few, many, or a class where the clone is expanded.

j_gene	abundance	d_gene	v_gene	CDR3nt	CDR3aa
TRBJ2-5	-	TRBD1	TRBV29-1	TGCAGCGTTGAGAGAGGGACAGGGACGGAGACCCAGTACTTC	CSVERGTGTETQYF
TRBJ2-2	-	TRBD1	TRBV19	TGTGCCAGTAGGAGACAGGGGTTGACCGGGGAGCTGTTTTTT	CASRRQGLTGELFF
TRBJ2-7	-	-	TRBV7-9	TGTGCCAGCAGCACGGACACCCTCGGGGAGCAGTACTTC	CASSTDTLGEQYF
TRBJ2-6	-	-	TRBV19	TGTGCCAGTGGGGGGGGCCCTGGGGCCAACGTCCTGACTTTC	CASGGGPGANVLTF
TRBJ2-3	few	-	TRBV10-2	TGCGCCAGCAGTGAGTCGACTCCGGGCGGGGAGACACCCACAGATACGCAGTATTTT	CASSESTPGGETPTDTQYF
TRBJ2-6	-	-	TRBV9	TGTGCCAGCAGCGTAGGCAGTTACTCTGGGGCCAACGTCCTGGCTTTC	CASSVGSYSGANVLAF
TRBJ2-7	-	-	TRBV15	TGTGCCACCAGCAGAGATCGGGTGGCAGGGCAAACCTACGAGCAGTACTTC	CATSRDRVAGQTYEQYF
TRBJ2-7	few	-	TRBV6-1	TGTGCCAGCAGTCGTGTCAGGGGAGACTCCTACGAGCAGTACTTC	CASSRVRGDSYEQYF
TRBJ2-7	-	TRBD1	TRBV11-2	TGTGCCAGCAGCCCGTGGGCAGGGGACAGTCCCTACGAGCAGTACTTC	CASSPWAGDSPYEQYF
TRBJ1-1	-	TRBD1	TRBV7-2	TGTGCCAGCAGCCCCGGACAGGGGGCGAGGTGGGACACTGAAGCTTTCTTT	CASSPGQGARWDTEAFF
TRBJ2-7	-	TRBD1	TRBV19	TGTGCCAGTAGTTCGTACAGGGGGGCCTACGAGCAGTACTTC	CASSSYRGAYEQYF
TRBJ1-5	-	-	TRBV19	TGTGCCAGTACAGGGACATACAATCAGCCCCAGCATTTT	CASTGTYNQPQHF
TRBJ2-7	-	TRBD2	TRBV11-3	TGTGCCAGCAGCAGATCCGGGACTAGTTCCTACGAGCAGTACTTC	CASSRSGTSSYEQYF
TRBJ1-6	few	TRBD1	TRBV30	TGTGCCTGGCGTTCGTCAGGACCGGGACAGGGGTATTCACCCCTCCACTTT	CAWRSSGPGQGYSPLHF
TRBJ1-2	-	-	TRBV7-6	TGTGCCAGCAGTCGGGGGGCAAACTATGGCTACACCTTC	CASSRGANYGYTF
TRBJ2-7	-	-	TRBV18	TGTGCCAGCTCACCGCGGCGGAGCTACGAGCAGTACTTC	CASSPRRSYEQYF
TRBJ1-5	-	-	TRBV30	TGTGCCTGGAGTGCGGGGGGCGGACAGCCCCAGCATTTT	CAWSAGGGQPQHF
TRBJ2-7	once	TRBD2	TRBV6-1	TGTGCCAGCAGTGATGGACTAGCGGGGGGCCTACACTCCTACGAGCAGTACTTC	CASSDGLAGGLHSYEQYF
TRBJ2-1	-	TRBD2	TRBV5-4	TGTGCCAGCAGGGCGGGCGAAGCGGGGGCCTCCTACAATGAGCAGTTCTTC	CASRAGEAGASYNEQFF
TRBJ2-3	-	TRBD2	TRBV15	TGTGCCACCAGCAGAGGGGGGACTAGCGGGGTTGTGGATACGCAGTATTTT	CATSRGGTSGVVDTQYF
TRBJ2-5	-	-	TRBV5-1	TGCGCCAGCAGCTTGGGGGCAAGCCAAGAGACCCAGTACTTC	CASSLGASQETQYF
TRBJ2-6	-	-	TRBV5-1	TGCGCCAGCAGTCCGTACTCTGGGGCCAACGTCCTGACTTTC	CASSPYSGANVLTF
TRBJ1-2	once	-	TRBV30	TGTGCCTGGAGTAGAGGGCATGGCTACACCTTC	CAWSRGHGYTF
TRBJ2-7	-	TRBD2	TRBV4-1	TGCGCCAGCAGCCAAGGACTAGCGGGAAGTGGGGAGCAGTACTTC	CASSQGLAGSGEQYF
TRBJ2-7	-	TRBD1	TRBV7-2	TGTGCCAGCAGCTTCGGGACAGGGGTCACCGAGCAGTACTTC	CASSFGTGVTEQYF
TRBJ2-1	-	-	TRBV6-5	TGTGCCAGCAGTTACCAGGGAACGTCCTACAATGAGCAGTTCTTC	CASSYQGTSYNEQFF
TRBJ1-1	-	-	TRBV18	TGTGCCAGCTCACCACCGGGGGGTGGCACTGAAGCTTTCTTT	CASSPPGGGTEAFF
TRBJ1-1	-	-	TRBV9	TGTGCCAGCAGCGGGGGGGCGGGGGCTGAAGCTTTCTTT	CASSGGAGAEAFF
TRBJ1-4	-	-	TRBV19	TGTGCCAGTAGTTCTTCTTTTTATGAAAAACTGTTTTTT	CASSSSFYEKLFF
TRBJ1-2	-	TRBD1	TRBV7-3	TGTGCCAGCAGCCTCGGACAGGGCTATGGCTACACCTTC	CASSLGQGYGYTF
TRBJ2-7	few	-	TRBV12-5	TGTGCTAGTGGTCCTTCCTACGAGCAGTACTTC	CASGPSYEQYF
TRBJ1-2	few	TRBD1	TRBV7-2	TGTGCCAGCAGCCGTGACAGGGGGCGTATAGTCAAGTATGGCTACACCTTC	CASSRDRGRIVKYGYTF
TRBJ2-7	-	TRBD2	TRBV19	TGTGCCAGTAGTATACTCGGGGGGGCCTGGAACGAGCAGTACTTC	CASSILGGAWNEQYF
TRBJ2-1	once	TRBD1	TRBV5-1	TGCGCCAGCAGCTTGGCCGGTCAGGGGGCCTACAATGAGCAGTTCTTC	CASSLAGQGAYNEQFF
TRBJ1-4	-	TRBD1	TRBV30	TGTGCCTGGAGTGTAAGGGGGCGCACGAAAAAACTGTTTTTT	CAWSVRGRTKKLFF
TRBJ2-4	once	TRBD1	TRBV7-8	TGTGCCAGCAGCCCCCCCTACCCGGGACAGTCCAAAAACATTCAGTACTTC	CASSPPYPGQSKNIQYF
TRBJ1-2	few	TRBD1	TRBV19	TGTGCCAGTAGTATACCGGCGACAGGGAACTATGGCTACACCTTC	CASSIPATGNYGYTF
TRBJ1-1	-	-	TRBV21-1	TGTGCCAGCAGCAAAAGGGGCCAGTTATTCACTGAAGCTTTCTTT	CASSKRGQLFTEAFF
TRBJ1-2	many	TRBD1	TRBV11-2	TGTGCCAGCAGCTCCCCTCGCCGACAGGGAACCTATGGCTACACCTTC	CASSSPRRQGTYGYTF
TRBJ2-7	-	TRBD1	TRBV2	TGTGCCAGCGGACAGGGGAGGCAGTACGAGCAGTACTTC	CASGQGRQYEQYF
TRBJ1-4	-	TRBD1	TRBV5-1	TGCGCCAGCAGCGACAGGGCGGGAAATAATGAAAAACTGTTTTTT	CASSDRAGNNEKLFF
TRBJ1-1	-	-	TRBV7-9	TGTGCCAGCAGCGCGGGGCAGGCTGAAGCTTTCTTT	CASSAGQAEAFF